The sequence of this TCR beta chain was determined in a study of cytomegalovirus exposure and HLA in healthy donors. Study-wide results and caveats: An analysis was carried out at a later point. It showed that HLA-associated TCR beta chains were more clonally expanded than equally common non-associated chains. Reports described diagnosis of cytomegalovirus status by the classifier as highly specific and sensitive. Earlier analysis looked at TCR beta V segments, and most were productive about 90% or about 30% of the time. TCR beta sequences reportedly predicted the HLA-A and HLA-B alleles of most subjects accurately.

V trimming: 0 bases; J trimming: 1 base; junction bases outside the gene matches: 2. CDR1 is SGDLS and CDR2 is YYNGEE in the germline V gene. The CDR3 extends over 16 amino acids. In the PCR, 60 Vbeta and 13 Jbeta primers were used. TCRdb's table, derived via immunoSEQ multiplex PCR, lists solely in-frame clones and lacks some. Among about 200,000 clones listed, approximately 79% were seen once. To note about this clone: The antigen remains unidentified.

The source of this sequence is a man aged 45-65 years in good health and CMV-seronegative. This sequence joins TRBV9 and TRBJ2-2; 8 bases map to TRBD2. Sequencing input: PBMCs. CDR3 sequence: CASSVDGRGNTGELFF. Written as DNA, the CDR3 is TGTGCCAGCAGCGTAGACGGGAGGGGGAACACCGGGGAGCTGTTTTTT.